Reported below is one TCR beta chain. This clone's antigen is unknown. The input lacks base qualities; no much larger clone sits a single base away. This specimen belongs to a study of T cells after yellow fever vaccination (dated by TCRdb to the late 2010s). About the full investigation: The SMART-Seq v4 Ultra Low Input RNA kit was used to prepare libraries from fractions with low cell numbers. Bulk TCR alpha and beta repertoires were sequenced longitudinally to track T-cell clones before and after primary and booster YFV17D yellow fever vaccination. Two healthy male donors, one aged 18 to 30 and one aged 30 to 39 years, were included in the cohort. Bulk PBMC replicates and cell subsets were isolated from blood drawn at multiple timepoints before and after both primary and secondary immunization. Beyond this particular receptor, the publication reports: Computational filtering was required because FACS-sorted repertoires could contain abundant contaminating clonotypes from the bulk population. Compared with the primary T-cell response, the secondary T-cell response was faster but weaker, reaching its peak on day 5 rather than on day 15. A small share of clonotypes occurred in both CD4 and CD8 compartments, likely arising from convergent recombination. The study included only two donors, which limits how far the findings can be generalized. Most clones expanded after primary vaccination were re-detected after the booster (96% of CD4 and around 88% of CD8), suggesting broad memory maintenance.

TCR cDNA was made using 5'RACE template switching, a step that added a universal primer site and unique molecular identifiers. cDNA synthesis was primed from both the TCR alpha and TCR beta constant segments. Libraries were amplified in two PCR steps, with sample barcodes and sequencing adapters added in the second step. Libraries were sequenced on Illumina HiSeq 2500 (2x100 bp) or NovaSeq (2x150 bp). Per the original workflow: MIGEC was used to demultiplex reads and collapse the reads into UMI consensus sequences, and MiXCR was used for V(D)J alignment. Using edgeR on replicate PBMC samples, clonotypes were called vaccine-responding if FDR was below 0.01 and the log2 fold change was above 5 up to day 15. Each bulk clonotype was labeled CD4 or CD8 based on which sequenced repertoire, CD4 or CD8, contained the clonotype at higher abundance. The public reads were quality trimmed at Q25 with fastp and then assembled into clones with MiXCR by TCRdb, keeping productive beta chains. Merged by CDR3 protein, the rows form single entries marked with the most common genes and DNA. TCRdb assigned the V and J calls; the authors' analysis was not used. Across this sample there are 500,000 to 550,000 distinct CDR3 sequences, with 20% to 25% seen only once. The ten largest account for approximately 15% of the sample.

Via the germline V gene, CDR1 is SQVTM and CDR2 ANQGSEA. Reading from cysteine to phenylalanine, the CDR3 counts 13 amino acids. The CDR3 DNA has 39 bases and is translated from base 1. Trimming costs V 4 bases and J 0 bases, and their ends lie 9 bases apart. Reading the label with the study, this specimen's treatment or condition is: live attenuated yellow fever vaccine strain. Two biological replicates of bulk PBMCs were collected at each blood-draw timepoint. PBMCs were isolated from peripheral blood using a standard Ficoll-Paque protocol. TriZol was used to extract RNA from bulk PBMCs, CD4 and CD8 fractions, and dextramer-positive and dextramer-negative fractions.

The material sequenced was PBMCs, taken approximately 22 days after the first yellow fever vaccination. The origin of this receptor is a man between 18 and 29 years old who received the YFV17D yellow fever vaccine. This chain joins TRBV29-1 to TRBJ1-2; the D gene is perhaps TRBD1, on 6 matching bases. The DNA sequence reads TGCAGCGTTGTAGGGGGTTCTAACTATGGCTACACCTTC. The resulting protein is CSVVGGSNYGYTF.